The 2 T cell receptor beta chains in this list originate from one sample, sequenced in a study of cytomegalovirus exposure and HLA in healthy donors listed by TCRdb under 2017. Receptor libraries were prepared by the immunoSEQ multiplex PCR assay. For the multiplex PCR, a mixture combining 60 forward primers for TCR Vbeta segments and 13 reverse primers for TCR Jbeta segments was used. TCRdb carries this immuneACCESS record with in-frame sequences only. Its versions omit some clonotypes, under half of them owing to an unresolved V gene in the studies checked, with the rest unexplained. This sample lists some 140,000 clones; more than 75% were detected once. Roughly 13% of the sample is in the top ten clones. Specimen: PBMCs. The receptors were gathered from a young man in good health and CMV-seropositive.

The CDR3 region has the DNA TGTGCCAGCAGCCATGACAGGTGGGGGCCTACATTTCGCAATCAGCCCCAGCATTTT. Encoded protein: CASSHDRWGPTFRNQPQHF. This sequence joins TRBV5-4 and TRBJ1-5; a weak D match, TRBD1 (6 bases). V was pared by 4 bases and J by 2 bases, with 25 bases between. The length of the CDR3 is 19 residues. CDR1 and CDR2 (germline): SGHNT, YYREEE (reference sequence).

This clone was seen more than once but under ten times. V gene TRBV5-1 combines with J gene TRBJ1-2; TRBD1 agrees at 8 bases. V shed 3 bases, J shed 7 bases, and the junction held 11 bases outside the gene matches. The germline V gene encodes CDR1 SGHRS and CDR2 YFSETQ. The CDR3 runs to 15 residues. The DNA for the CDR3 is TGCGCCAGCAGCTCCGGACAGGGAGCCTACTCTGGCTACACCTTC. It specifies CASSSGQGAYSGYTF.